The rows below give T cell receptor beta chains drawn from one sample of a study of cytomegalovirus exposure and HLA in healthy donors. The table came from immunoSEQ multiplex PCR; TCRdb's copy has only in-frame clones and leaves some out. The sample lists some 140,000 clones, roughly three quarters occurring once. Sequencing was carried out using PBMCs. The receptors shown here come from a woman aged 60-75 years in good health and CMV-seronegative. Both conserved end residues are part of each CDR3. Each record gives: J gene, V gene, clone size, D gene, CDR3 length, CDR3 DNA, CDR3 protein. The D gene is left open where the match is weak. Size is omitted from some rows. Given values are once, few, many or a class for expanded clones.

j_gene: TRBJ2-1; v_gene: TRBV27; abundance: few; d_gene: -; len: 17; CDR3nt: TGTGCCAGCAGTTTAATACCAGCGGTAAACTCCTACAATGAGCAGTTCTTC; CDR3aa: CASSLIPAVNSYNEQFF
j_gene: TRBJ1-2; v_gene: TRBV6-5; abundance: -; d_gene: -; len: 13; CDR3nt: TGTGCCAGCAGAAGGACAGACAACTATGGCTACACCTTC; CDR3aa: CASRRTDNYGYTF
j_gene: TRBJ1-2; v_gene: TRBV5-6; abundance: once; d_gene: TRBD1; len: 17; CDR3nt: TGTGCCAGCAGCTTCACCGGTAGGGACAGCTCCAACTATGGCTACACCTTC; CDR3aa: CASSFTGRDSSNYGYTF
j_gene: TRBJ1-3; v_gene: TRBV28; abundance: -; d_gene: TRBD1; len: 14; CDR3nt: TGTGCCAGCGGCCAGGGGGGAGCTGGAAACACCATATATTTT; CDR3aa: CASGQGGAGNTIYF
j_gene: TRBJ1-2; v_gene: TRBV28; abundance: -; d_gene: TRBD1; len: 14; CDR3nt: TGTGCCAGCAGCCTGGACAGGGGGCCCTATGGCTACACCTTC; CDR3aa: CASSLDRGPYGYTF
j_gene: TRBJ1-5; v_gene: TRBV18; abundance: few; d_gene: TRBD1; len: 16; CDR3nt: TGTGCCAGCTCACCAGCACAGGGGCGTGACTCTCAGCCCCAGCATTTT; CDR3aa: CASSPAQGRDSQPQHF
j_gene: TRBJ2-5; v_gene: TRBV11-2; abundance: once; d_gene: -; len: 14; CDR3nt: TGTGCCAGCAGCTTAGGGTTGAGCTCCGAGACCCAGTACTTC; CDR3aa: CASSLGLSSETQYF
j_gene: TRBJ2-7; v_gene: TRBV15; abundance: few; d_gene: -; len: 15; CDR3nt: TGTGCCACCAGCAGTGACAGGGACTTCGGGTACGAGCAGTACTTC; CDR3aa: CATSSDRDFGYEQYF
j_gene: TRBJ2-3; v_gene: TRBV4-2; abundance: -; d_gene: -; len: 17; CDR3nt: TGTGCCAGCAGCCAAGAGAACACGCAATTAAACACAGATACGCAGTATTTT; CDR3aa: CASSQENTQLNTDTQYF
j_gene: TRBJ2-7; v_gene: TRBV28; abundance: -; d_gene: TRBD2; len: 15; CDR3nt: TGTGCCAGCAGTTCGGCTAGCGGAAGAATTTACGAGCAGTACTTC; CDR3aa: CASSSASGRIYEQYF
j_gene: TRBJ1-1; v_gene: TRBV19; abundance: few; d_gene: -; len: 12; CDR3nt: TGTGCCAGTAGTTGGTCGGACACTGAAGCTTTCTTT; CDR3aa: CASSWSDTEAFF
j_gene: TRBJ1-1; v_gene: TRBV6-6; abundance: few; d_gene: -; len: 15; CDR3nt: TGTGCCAGCAGTTACTCAGACAGGCGGCGGACTGAAGCTTTCTTT; CDR3aa: CASSYSDRRRTEAFF
j_gene: TRBJ1-4; v_gene: TRBV4-2; abundance: -; d_gene: -; len: 17; CDR3nt: TGTGCCAGCAGCCAAGATCCCCCCCAGGGAACTAATGAAAAACTGTTTTTT; CDR3aa: CASSQDPPQGTNEKLFF
j_gene: TRBJ1-3; v_gene: TRBV2; abundance: -; d_gene: TRBD1; len: 18; CDR3nt: TGTGCCAGCAGTGAATTTTTCCCGGACAGGGGGCATGGAAACACCATATATTTT; CDR3aa: CASSEFFPDRGHGNTIYF
j_gene: TRBJ1-1; v_gene: TRBV7-8; abundance: few; d_gene: TRBD1; len: 16; CDR3nt: TGTGCCAGCAGCGGAAGGCAGGACAGGGGGCGGTCTGAAGCTTTCTTT; CDR3aa: CASSGRQDRGRSEAFF
j_gene: TRBJ2-3; v_gene: TRBV5-4; abundance: -; d_gene: -; len: 14; CDR3nt: TGTGCCAGCAGCTTCACGGGGAGCACAGATACGCAGTATTTT; CDR3aa: CASSFTGSTDTQYF
j_gene: TRBJ1-1; v_gene: TRBV5-1; abundance: few; d_gene: -; len: 14; CDR3nt: TGCGCCAGCAGCCCGCGGGCTGCGAACACTGAAGCTTTCTTT; CDR3aa: CASSPRAANTEAFF
j_gene: TRBJ1-4; v_gene: TRBV18; abundance: -; d_gene: -; len: 15; CDR3nt: TGTGCCAGCTCACCACGATGGGGCGCTAATGAAAAACTGTTTTTT; CDR3aa: CASSPRWGANEKLFF
j_gene: TRBJ2-4; v_gene: TRBV6-1; abundance: -; d_gene: -; len: 11; CDR3nt: TGTGCCAGCAGTGAGTCCATTATTCAGTACTTC; CDR3aa: CASSESIIQYF
j_gene: TRBJ2-1; v_gene: TRBV18; abundance: once; d_gene: TRBD1; len: 17; CDR3nt: TGTGCCAGCTCACCTACGATAGGGACAGGGGGCTGGAATGAGCAGTTCTTC; CDR3aa: CASSPTIGTGGWNEQFF
j_gene: TRBJ1-1; v_gene: TRBV5-6; abundance: -; d_gene: -; len: 16; CDR3nt: TGTGCCAGCAGCTCCCGGAGGGGCGGTTGGTTCGCTGAAGCTTTCTTT; CDR3aa: CASSSRRGGWFAEAFF
j_gene: TRBJ2-2; v_gene: TRBV6-5; abundance: once; d_gene: TRBD1; len: 14; CDR3nt: TGTGCCAGCGGGACCCGACAGGGGGCCGGGGAGCTGTTTTTT; CDR3aa: CASGTRQGAGELFF
j_gene: TRBJ2-7; v_gene: TRBV7-9; abundance: -; d_gene: TRBD1; len: 15; CDR3nt: TGTGCCAGCAGCTTAAAGGGACAGGGGGCTTACGAGCAGTACTTC; CDR3aa: CASSLKGQGAYEQYF
j_gene: TRBJ1-1; v_gene: TRBV5-4; abundance: once; d_gene: TRBD1; len: 15; CDR3nt: TGTGCCAGCAGCCTGGACAGGGGCTTGGGCACTGAAGCTTTCTTT; CDR3aa: CASSLDRGLGTEAFF
j_gene: TRBJ2-1; v_gene: TRBV5-1; abundance: -; d_gene: TRBD2; len: 15; CDR3nt: TGCGCCAGCAGCTTAGGACTAGCGGGTATCCCTGAGCAGTTCTTC; CDR3aa: CASSLGLAGIPEQFF
j_gene: TRBJ2-3; v_gene: TRBV27; abundance: -; d_gene: -; len: 17; CDR3nt: TGTGCCAGCAGTCCTAGGAGCGGCAGAGAGGACACAGATACGCAGTATTTT; CDR3aa: CASSPRSGREDTDTQYF
j_gene: TRBJ1-4; v_gene: TRBV10-3; abundance: -; d_gene: -; len: 13; CDR3nt: TGTGCCATCAGGAATGGACGGGGAGAAAAACTGTTTTTT; CDR3aa: CAIRNGRGEKLFF